The 5 T cell receptor beta chains presented below share a single source sample, sequenced in a study of response to subunit inactivated influenza vaccine. Each CDR3 protein is one row after TCRdb ran MiXCR on the RT-PCR reads. The sample yields 650,000 to 700,000 distinct CDR3 sequences, 15% to 19% seen once. The material sequenced was PBMCs from blood, taken 12 days after vaccination. Receptors originate from a man aged 50 to 59 who received an inactivated influenza vaccine.

This clonotype was seen repeatedly, ten times or more. This chain uses TRBV12-3 or TRBV12-4 with TRBJ2-7; 8 positions match TRBD2. This CDR3 comprises 14 residues. V was clipped by 3 bases and J by 3 bases; unmatched bases: 4. For the CDR3, the DNA is TGTGCCAGCAGTTTGGGCGGGGGGAACTACGAGCAGTACTTC. Translated: CASSLGGGNYEQYF.

This clonotype was found many times. The chain carries TRBV29-1 and TRBJ2-7; 10 bases fit TRBD1. This CDR3 is built from 14 residues. The V gene end was trimmed by 1 base and the J gene end by 5 bases; junction bases not matched to a gene: 5. Germline-derived CDR1 and CDR2 are SQVTM and ANQGSEA. CDR3 region: CSVEGQGAVNEQYF. For the CDR3, the DNA is TGCAGCGTTGAAGGACAGGGGGCTGTCAACGAGCAGTACTTC.

The rearrangement uses TRBV20-1 and TRBJ1-2; D unresolved. Looked up from germline, CDR1 is DFQATT and CDR2 is SNEGSKA (reference sequence). The ends were cut back, 4 bases at V and 8 bases at J, with 14 bases in the middle. The CDR3 spans 12 residues. The CDR3 sequence is CSATISPFGYTF. CDR3 coding DNA: TGCAGTGCTACCATAAGCCCCTTCGGCTACACCTTC.

The rearrangement joins TRBV7-9 to TRBJ2-7, with D possibly being TRBD2 (5 bases). The CDR3 is 15 amino acids. V dropped 1 base and J dropped 3 bases, with 13 bases sitting between them. The germline V gene encodes CDR1 SEHNR and CDR2 FQNEAQ (reference sequence). CDR3 in DNA: TGTGCCAGCAGCTTAGGAGGGCTGGTGGACTACGAGCAGTACTTC. Protein sequence: CASSLGGLVDYEQYF.

This clonotype has ten or more counts. The chain is built from TRBV12-3 or TRBV12-4 and TRBJ1-1; D not certain. The CDR3 has 14 amino acids. V lost 4 bases and J lost 3, with 12 bases in between. CDR3 coding DNA: TGTGCCAGCAGTTCCCGGGCTCAGTACACTGAAGCTTTCTTT. This translates into CASSSRAQYTEAFF.